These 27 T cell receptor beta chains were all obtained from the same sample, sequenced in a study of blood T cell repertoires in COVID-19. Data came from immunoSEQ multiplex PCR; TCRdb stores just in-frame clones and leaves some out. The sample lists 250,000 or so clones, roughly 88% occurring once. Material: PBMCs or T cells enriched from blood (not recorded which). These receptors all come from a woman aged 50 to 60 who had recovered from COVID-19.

CDR3 protein: CASSVRGGETQYF. In DNA, the CDR3 is TGTGCCAGCAGTGTACGGGGTGGAGAGACCCAGTACTTC. The rearrangement links TRBV27 to TRBJ2-5, with D possibly being TRBD2 (5 bases). The CDR3 spans 13 residues. From germline, CDR1 is MNHEY and CDR2 SMNVEV (reference sequence). V was clipped by 5 bases and J by 4 bases, with 11 bases between them.

CDR3 in DNA: TGCGCCAGCAGCCCGGCAGGGGAGTGGGGAAACACCATATATTTT. It translates to CASSPAGEWGNTIYF. The chain couples TRBV5-1 to TRBJ1-3, with TRBD1 as a possible D gene (6 bases). Trimming took off 4 bases at V and 4 bases at J, with 15 bases between the two ends. This CDR3 contains 15 residues. Germline CDR1 and CDR2: SGHRS and YFSETQ.

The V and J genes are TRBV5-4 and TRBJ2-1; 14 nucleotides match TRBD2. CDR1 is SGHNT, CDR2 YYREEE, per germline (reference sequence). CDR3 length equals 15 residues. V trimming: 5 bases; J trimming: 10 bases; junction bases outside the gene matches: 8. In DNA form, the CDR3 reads TGTGCCAGCAGGGACGGGACTAGCGGGAGCGAAGAGCAGTTCTTC. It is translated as CASRDGTSGSEEQFF.

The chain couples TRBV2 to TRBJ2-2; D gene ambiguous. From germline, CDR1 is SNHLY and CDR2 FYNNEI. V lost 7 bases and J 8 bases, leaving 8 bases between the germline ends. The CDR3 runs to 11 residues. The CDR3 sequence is CASNDPGELFF. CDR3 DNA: TGTGCCAGCAATGACCCAGGGGAGCTGTTTTTT.

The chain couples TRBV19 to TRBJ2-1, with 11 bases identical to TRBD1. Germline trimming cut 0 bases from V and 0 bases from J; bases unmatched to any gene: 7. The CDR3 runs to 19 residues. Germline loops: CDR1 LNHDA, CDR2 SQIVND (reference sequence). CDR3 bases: TGTGCCAGTAGTATAGACGGGACAGGGGGAATTAGCTCCTACAATGAGCAGTTCTTC. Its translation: CASSIDGTGGISSYNEQFF.

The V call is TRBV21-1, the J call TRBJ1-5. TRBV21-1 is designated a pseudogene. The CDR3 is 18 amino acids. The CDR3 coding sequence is TGTGCCAGCAGCAATCAGGTTGACGGGAAACGGTATCGGCAGCCCCAGCATTTT. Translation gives CASSNQVDGKRYRQPQHF.

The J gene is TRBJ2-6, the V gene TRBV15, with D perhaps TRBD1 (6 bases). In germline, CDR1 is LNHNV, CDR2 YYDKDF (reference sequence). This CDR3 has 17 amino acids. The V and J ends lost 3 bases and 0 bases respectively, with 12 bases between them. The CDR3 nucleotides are TGTGCCACCAGCAGCCGGACAGCGAGCTCTGGGGCCAACGTCCTGACTTTC. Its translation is CATSSRTASSGANVLTF.

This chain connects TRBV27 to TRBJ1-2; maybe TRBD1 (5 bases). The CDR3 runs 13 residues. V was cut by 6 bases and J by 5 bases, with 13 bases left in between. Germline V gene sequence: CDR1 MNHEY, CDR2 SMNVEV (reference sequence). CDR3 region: CASRPAGGYGYTF. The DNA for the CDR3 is TGTGCCAGCAGACCGGCGGGGGGGTATGGCTACACCTTC.

The CDR3 DNA reads TGTGCCAGCAGCCCCCGGACGGACTACTACGAGCAGTACTTC. It codes for CASSPRTDYYEQYF. The rearrangement links TRBV5-5 to TRBJ2-7, with D maybe TRBD2 (6 bases). The CDR3 runs to 14 residues. Trimming left V 4 bases short and J 3 bases short, with 14 bases between. Germline values: CDR1 SGHKS, CDR2 YYEKEE (reference sequence).

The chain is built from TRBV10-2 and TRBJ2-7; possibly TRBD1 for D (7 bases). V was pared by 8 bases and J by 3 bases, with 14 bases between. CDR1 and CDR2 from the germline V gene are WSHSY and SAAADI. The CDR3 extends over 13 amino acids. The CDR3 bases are TGCGCCAGCGAGGGGGCGGAGGGCTACGAGCAGTACTTC. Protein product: CASEGAEGYEQYF.

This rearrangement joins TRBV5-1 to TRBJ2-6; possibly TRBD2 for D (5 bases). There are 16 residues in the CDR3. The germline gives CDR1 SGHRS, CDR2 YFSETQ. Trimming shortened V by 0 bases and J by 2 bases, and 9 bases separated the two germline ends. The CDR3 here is CASSLAGKAGANVLTF. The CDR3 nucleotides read TGCGCCAGCAGCTTGGCGGGGAAGGCTGGGGCCAACGTCCTGACTTTC.

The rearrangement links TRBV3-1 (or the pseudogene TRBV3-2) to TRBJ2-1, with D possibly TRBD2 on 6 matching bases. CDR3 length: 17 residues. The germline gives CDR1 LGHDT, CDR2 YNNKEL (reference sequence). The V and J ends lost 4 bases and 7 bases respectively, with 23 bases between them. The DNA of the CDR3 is TGTGCCAGCAGCCCCACATACGGGACGGGGGATCGAAATGAGCAGTTCTTC. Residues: CASSPTYGTGDRNEQFF.

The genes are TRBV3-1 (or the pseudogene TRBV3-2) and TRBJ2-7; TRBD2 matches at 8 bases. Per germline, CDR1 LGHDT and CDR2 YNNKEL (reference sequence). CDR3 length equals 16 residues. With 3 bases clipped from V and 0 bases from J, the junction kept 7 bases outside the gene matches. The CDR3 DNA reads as TGTGCCAGCAGCCATGTTAGCGGGGCCTACTCCTACGAGCAGTACTTC. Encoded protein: CASSHVSGAYSYEQYF.

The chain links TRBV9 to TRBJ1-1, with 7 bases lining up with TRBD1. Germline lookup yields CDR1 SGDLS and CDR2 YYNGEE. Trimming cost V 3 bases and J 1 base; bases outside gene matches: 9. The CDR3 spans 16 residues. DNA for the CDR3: TGTGCCAGCAGCGCTCCCCTGGGACAGCCGAACACTGAAGCTTTCTTT. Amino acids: CASSAPLGQPNTEAFF.

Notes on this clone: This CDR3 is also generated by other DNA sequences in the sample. The CDR3 spells CASSLGQGNTIYF. The DNA for the CDR3 is TGTGCCAGCAGCTTAGGGCAAGGAAACACCATATATTTT. V and J are TRBV7-9 and TRBJ1-3; D gene uncertain. Germline lookup yields CDR1 SEHNR and CDR2 FQNEAQ (reference sequence). The CDR3 length is 13 residues. V was cut by 1 base and J by 4 bases, with 5 bases left in between.

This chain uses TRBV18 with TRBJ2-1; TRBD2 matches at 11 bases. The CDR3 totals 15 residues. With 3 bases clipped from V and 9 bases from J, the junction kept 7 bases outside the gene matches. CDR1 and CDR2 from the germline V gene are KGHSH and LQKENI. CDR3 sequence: CASSPTSGMKFEQFF. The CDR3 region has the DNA TGTGCCAGCTCACCGACTAGCGGGATGAAGTTTGAGCAGTTCTTC.

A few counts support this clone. The CDR3 reads CASSIDVQGRTSGYTF. CDR3 nucleotides: TGTGCCAGTAGTATAGATGTTCAGGGCCGAACCTCTGGCTACACCTTC. This chain links TRBV19 with TRBJ1-2, with D possibly being TRBD1 (5 bases). The CDR3 has 16 residues. The germline gives CDR1 LNHDA, CDR2 SQIVND (reference sequence). Trimming shortened V by 0 bases and J by 7 bases, and 18 bases separated the two germline ends.

Here the CDR3 reads CASSLPVNYNEQFF. CDR3 coding DNA: TGTGCCAGCAGTTTACCAGTGAACTACAATGAGCAGTTCTTC. The chain combines TRBV28 with TRBJ2-1; D unresolved. This CDR3 has 14 amino acids. The V end lost 2 bases, the J end lost 3 bases, and 8 bases lay between the germline ends. Germline V gene lookup returns CDR1 MDHEN and CDR2 SYDVKM. Filled out from reference TRBV28 and TRBJ2-1, the complete variable domain reads DVKVTQSSRYLVKRTGEKVFLECVQDMDHENMFWYRQDPGLGLRLIYFSYDVKMKEKGDIPEGYSVSREKKERFSLILESASTNQTSMYLCASSLPVNYNEQFFGPGTRLTVL.

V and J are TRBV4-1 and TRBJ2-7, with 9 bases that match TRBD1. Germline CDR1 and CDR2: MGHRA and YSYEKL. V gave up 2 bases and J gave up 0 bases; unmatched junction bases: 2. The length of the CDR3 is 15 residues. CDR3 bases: TGCGCCAGCAGCCAATGGACAGGGGACTCCTACGAGCAGTACTTC. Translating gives CASSQWTGDSYEQYF.

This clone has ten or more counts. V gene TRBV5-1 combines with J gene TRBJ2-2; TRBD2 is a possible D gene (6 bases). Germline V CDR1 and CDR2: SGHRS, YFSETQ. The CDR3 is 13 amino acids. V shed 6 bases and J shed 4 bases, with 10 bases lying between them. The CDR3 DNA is TGCGCCAGCAAGGAGGGTTCCACCGGGGAGCTGTTTTTT. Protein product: CASKEGSTGELFF.

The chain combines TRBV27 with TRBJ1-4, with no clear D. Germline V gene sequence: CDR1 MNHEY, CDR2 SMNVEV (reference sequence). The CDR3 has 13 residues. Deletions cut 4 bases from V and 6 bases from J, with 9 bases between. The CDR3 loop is CASSSTRDEKLFF. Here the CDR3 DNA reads TGTGCCAGCAGTTCCACTAGGGATGAAAAACTGTTTTTT.

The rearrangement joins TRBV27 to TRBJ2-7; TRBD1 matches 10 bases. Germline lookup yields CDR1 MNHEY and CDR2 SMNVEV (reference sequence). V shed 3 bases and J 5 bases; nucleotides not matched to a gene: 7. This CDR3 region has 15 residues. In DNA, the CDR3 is TGTGCCAGCAGTTTTAGACAGGGGGCGCGGAACGAGCAGTACTTC. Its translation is CASSFRQGARNEQYF.

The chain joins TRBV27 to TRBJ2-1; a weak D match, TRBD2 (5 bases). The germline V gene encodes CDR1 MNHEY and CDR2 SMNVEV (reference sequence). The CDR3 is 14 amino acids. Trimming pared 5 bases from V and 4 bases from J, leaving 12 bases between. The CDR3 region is CASSQPGTYNEQFF. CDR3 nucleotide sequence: TGTGCCAGCAGTCAACCGGGAACATACAATGAGCAGTTCTTC.

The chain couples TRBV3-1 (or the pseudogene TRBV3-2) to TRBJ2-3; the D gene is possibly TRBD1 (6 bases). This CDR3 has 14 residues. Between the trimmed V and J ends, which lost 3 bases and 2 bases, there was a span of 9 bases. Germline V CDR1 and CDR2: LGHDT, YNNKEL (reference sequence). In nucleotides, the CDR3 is TGTGCCAGCAGCCATCGGACAGTCACAGATACGCAGTATTTT. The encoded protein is CASSHRTVTDTQYF.

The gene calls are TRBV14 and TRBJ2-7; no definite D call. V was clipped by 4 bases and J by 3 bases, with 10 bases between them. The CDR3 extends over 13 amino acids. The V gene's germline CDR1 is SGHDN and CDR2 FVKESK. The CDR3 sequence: CASSPRNFYEQYF. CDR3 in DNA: TGTGCCAGCAGCCCCCGTAATTTCTACGAGCAGTACTTC.

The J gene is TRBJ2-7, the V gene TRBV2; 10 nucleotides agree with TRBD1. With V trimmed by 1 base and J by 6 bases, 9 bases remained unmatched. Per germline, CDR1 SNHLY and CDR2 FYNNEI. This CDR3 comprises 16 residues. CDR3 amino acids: CASSEVTGTGDGEQYF. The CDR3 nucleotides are TGTGCCAGCAGTGAAGTAACCGGGACAGGGGATGGCGAGCAGTACTTC.

The CDR3 DNA sequence: TGCGCCAGCAGCTTGGGGACAGCCCATGGCACAGATACGCAGTATTTT. It encodes CASSLGTAHGTDTQYF. The gene calls are TRBV5-1 and TRBJ2-3, with TRBD1 as a possible D gene (6 bases). Germline loops: CDR1 SGHRS, CDR2 YFSETQ. CDR3 length: 16 amino acids. Trimming cost V 0 bases and J 1 base, with 12 bases left between them.